The 17 T cell receptor beta chains reported below all come from one sample, sequenced in a study of control samples from healthy donors and cancer patients. Libraries were prepared by immunoSEQ multiplex PCR; TCRdb keeps only in-frame clonotypes and omits some of them. Of about 150,000 clones listed, approximately 93% are singletons. Sequenced: blood. The receptor source for this set is a man between 18 and 29 years old in good health.

The chain uses TRBV5-6 and TRBJ1-2, with D possibly matching TRBD1 (5 bases). CDR3 size: 13 residues. The germline CDR1 and CDR2 sequences are SGHDT and YYEEEE. V was clipped by 2 bases and J by 7 bases, with 12 bases between them. In nucleotides, the CDR3 is TGTGCCAGCAGCTTTACCGGGGCGCGTGGCTACACCTTC. Translating gives CASSFTGARGYTF.

This clone was picked up one time. The chain joins TRBV6-6 to TRBJ2-1, with D tentatively TRBD1 or TRBD2 (5 bases each). The CDR3 runs to 17 residues. The V end was cut by 5 bases, the J end by 3 bases, with 20 bases between. Germline CDR1 and CDR2: MNHNY and SVGAGI (reference sequence). In nucleotides, the CDR3 is TGTGCCAGCAGTCCCTGGGGGAACCGGGCGGACTACAATGAGCAGTTCTTC. Amino acids: CASSPWGNRADYNEQFF.

The chain uses TRBV29-1 and TRBJ1-2; a weak D match, TRBD1 (5 bases). CDR3 length equals 13 residues. CDR1 and CDR2 (germline): SQVTM, ANQGSEA. Trimming cost V 4 bases and J 4 bases, with 13 bases left between them. Here the CDR3 DNA reads TGCAGCGTTGTGTCAGGGACGGCCTATGGCTACACCTTC. It encodes CSVVSGTAYGYTF. Full variable domain (rest looked up from reference TRBV29-1 and TRBJ1-2): SAVISQKPSRDICQRGTSLTIQCQVDSQVTMMFWYRQQPGQSLTLIATANQGSEATYESGFVIDKFPISRPNLTFSTLTVSNMSPEDSSIYLCSVVSGTAYGYTFGSGTRLTVV.

Details on this clone: At one end the junction does not follow the germline gene, possibly because of a read error. The chain employs TRBV7-7 and TRBJ2-5; no definite D call. The germline V gene has CDR1 SSHAT and CDR2 FNYEAQ (reference sequence). The CDR3 runs to 16 residues. Here the CDR3 DNA reads TGTGCTAGCAGCTTGTACTCGGGTAGTTCCCAAGAGACCCAGTACTTC. Translated: CASSLYSGSSQETQYF. Full variable domain (missing parts from reference TRBV7-7 and TRBJ2-5): GAGVSQSPRYKVTKRGQDVTLRCDPISSHATLYWYQQALGQGPEFLTYFNYEAQPDKSGLPSDRFSAERPEGSISTLTIQRTEQRDSAMYRCASSLYSGSSQETQYFGPGTRLLVL.

This clone turned up a few times. The chain employs TRBV18 and TRBJ2-5; D may correspond to TRBD1 or TRBD2 (5 bases each). Germline-derived CDR1 and CDR2 are KGHSH and LQKENI. The V end was cut by 3 bases, the J end by 4 bases, with 15 bases between. The CDR3 is 15 amino acids. As DNA, the CDR3 is TGTGCCAGCTCACCGTCAGGGACCAACTTAGAGACCCAGTACTTC. This codes for CASSPSGTNLETQYF.

This clone showed up just a few times. V gene TRBV27 combines with J gene TRBJ2-1, with 11 bases fitting TRBD2. The V and J ends lost 7 bases and 5 bases, in that order; junction bases with no gene match: 10. The CDR3 has 16 residues. CDR1 is MNHEY and CDR2 is SMNVEV in the germline V gene (reference sequence). The CDR3: CASTDFLAGGHNEQFF. DNA for the CDR3: TGTGCCAGCACCGATTTCCTAGCGGGGGGCCACAATGAGCAGTTCTTC.

The rearrangement joins TRBV28 to TRBJ2-3, with TRBD2 matching 15 bases. Germline trimming cut 1 base from V and 6 bases from J; bases unmatched to any gene: 5. The germline gives CDR1 MDHEN, CDR2 SYDVKM. CDR3 length: 17 residues. CDR3 nucleotide sequence: TGTGCCAGCAGTTTATACGGACTAGCGGGAGGGCTTGATACGCAGTATTTT. This codes for CASSLYGLAGGLDTQYF. Based on the CDR3 plus reference TRBV28 and TRBJ2-3, the full variable domain is DVKVTQSSRYLVKRTGEKVFLECVQDMDHENMFWYRQDPGLGLRLIYFSYDVKMKEKGDIPEGYSVSREKKERFSLILESASTNQTSMYLCASSLYGLAGGLDTQYFGPGTRLTVL.

The gene calls are TRBV7-2 and TRBJ1-4, with a weak D call TRBD1 (6 bases). This CDR3 contains 14 residues. V was shortened by 3 bases and J by 10 bases, with 15 bases between the two germline ends. Germline values: CDR1 SGHTA, CDR2 FQGNSA. CDR3 amino acids: CASSFTGQQGKLFF. The CDR3 region has the DNA TGTGCCAGCAGCTTTACTGGGCAACAGGGAAAACTGTTTTTT.

The chain employs TRBV9 and TRBJ2-1, with D unclear. This CDR3 spans 13 amino acids. Germline V gives CDR1 SGDLS, CDR2 YYNGEE. V dropped 0 bases and J dropped 7 bases, with 8 bases sitting between them. CDR3 in DNA: TGTGCCAGCAGCGTAGTAGGGTGGAATGAGCAGTTCTTC. This gives the protein CASSVVGWNEQFF.

The chain couples TRBV4-3 to TRBJ2-5; D call uncertain. The germline gives CDR1 LGHNA, CDR2 YSLEER. Trimming removed 0 bases at V and 6 bases at J, with 8 bases between. The CDR3 runs to 13 residues. CDR3 sequence (DNA): TGCGCCAGCAGCCAAGATCCTGAAAAGACCCAGTACTTC. Translation gives CASSQDPEKTQYF.

The chain is built from TRBV11-2 and TRBJ1-1, with TRBD1 matching over 9 bases. CDR3 length equals 15 residues. Germline-derived CDR1 and CDR2 are SGHAT and FQNNGV. The junction had 11 bases not matched to a gene; V was cut back by 7 bases and J by 5 bases. DNA for the CDR3: TGTGCCAGCACTCGGGGACAGGGTGCTGTAACTGAAGCTTTCTTT. Its translation is CASTRGQGAVTEAFF.

The rearrangement links TRBV19 to TRBJ2-3, with 8 bases that match TRBD2. V shed 11 bases and J 0 bases; nucleotides not matched to a gene: 10. There are 15 residues in the CDR3. The germline V gene has CDR1 LNHDA and CDR2 SQIVND (reference sequence). The CDR3: CALGGGQSSTDTQYF. CDR3 coding DNA: TGTGCCTTGGGCGGGGGGCAATCTAGCACAGATACGCAGTATTTT.

The V gene is TRBV4-3, the J gene TRBJ2-7, with unresolved D. Trimming took 3 bases from V and 2 from J, leaving 14 bases between them. The length of the CDR3 is 15 residues. Per germline, CDR1 LGHNA and CDR2 YSLEER. CDR3 protein: CASSQYLWQPYEQYF. The CDR3, as DNA: TGCGCCAGCAGCCAGTACCTGTGGCAGCCCTACGAGCAGTACTTC.

The chain joins TRBV20-1 to TRBJ2-1; the D call may be TRBD1 or TRBD2 (7 bases each). V shed 6 bases and J shed 8 bases, with 11 bases lying between them. There are 11 residues in the CDR3. Germline CDR1 reads DFQATT; CDR2 reads SNEGSKA (reference sequence). The CDR3 region is CSARGGDEQFF. DNA of the CDR3: TGCAGTGCCAGGGGGGGCGATGAGCAGTTCTTC.

The genes are TRBV7-6 and TRBJ2-2; D is possibly TRBD1 or TRBD2 (6 bases each). The V end was cut by 5 bases, the J end by 4 bases, with 11 bases between. The germline V gene encodes CDR1 SGHVS and CDR2 FNYEAQ. The CDR3 has 14 amino acids. The CDR3 loop reads CASSLEGGTGELFF. The CDR3 DNA is TGTGCCAGCAGCCTGGAGGGGGGCACCGGGGAGCTGTTTTTT.

The chain uses TRBV7-6 and TRBJ2-7, with unresolved D. Germline-derived CDR1 and CDR2 are SGHVS and FNYEAQ. Trimming took 1 base from V and 1 from J, leaving 5 bases between them. The CDR3 extends over 13 amino acids. CDR3 loop: CASSLGESYEQYF. In DNA, the CDR3 is TGTGCCAGCAGCTTAGGGGAATCCTACGAGCAGTACTTC. Looking up the rest from reference TRBV7-6 and TRBJ2-7 gives the full variable domain: GAGVSQSPRYKVTKRGQDVALRCDPISGHVSLYWYRQALGQGPEFLTYFNYEAQQDKSGLPNDRFSAERPEGSISTLTIQRTEQRDSAMYRCASSLGESYEQYFGPGTRLTVT.

The rearrangement uses TRBV14 and TRBJ1-2, with a tentative D call TRBD1 (5 bases). V was trimmed by 1 base and J by 2 bases, leaving 11 bases between them. The CDR3 covers 15 residues. Germline-derived CDR1 and CDR2 are SGHDN and FVKESK. CDR3 nucleotide sequence: TGTGCCAGCAGCCAAGTGGGCAGGGACAACTATGGCTACACCTTC. This gives the protein CASSQVGRDNYGYTF.